The 2 T cell receptor beta chains listed next were all sequenced from one sample in a study of Graves' ophthalmopathy and Graves' hyperthyroidism. The authors amplified TCR beta CDR3 regions from RNA transcripts. First-round RT-PCR relied on HTBI primers, and a second-round multiplex PCR came next. MiXCR, run by TCRdb on the multiplex PCR reads, gives a single entry per CDR3 protein. The sample contains 200,000 to 300,000 distinct CDR3 sequences, around 50% of which appear only once. Sequencing was done on a sample of peripheral blood. The receptors were gathered from an adult man with Graves' ophthalmopathy.

The table lists this clonotype with a few counts. V and J are TRBV29-1 and TRBJ1-5; D is perhaps TRBD1 (5 bases). This CDR3 contains 13 residues. The V end lost 4 bases, the J end lost 5 bases, and 12 bases lay between the germline ends. Per germline, CDR1 SQVTM and CDR2 ANQGSEA. For the CDR3, the DNA is TGCAGCGTTGGGCCCGGGGGGGATCAGCCCCAGCATTTT. This translates into CSVGPGGDQPQHF.

V and J are TRBV5-4 and TRBJ2-7; TRBD2 aligns across 9 bases. The CDR3 contains 15 residues. CDR1 SGHNT and CDR2 YYREEE come from the germline V gene (reference sequence). V lost 1 base, J lost 5 bases, and 7 bases stayed unmatched. The CDR3 DNA reads TGTGCCAGCAGCTTGAACGCGGGAGGGCTCCACGAGCAGTACTTC. This codes for CASSLNAGGLHEQYF.